These 20 T cell receptor beta chains were sequenced from one sample in a study of blood T cell repertoires in COVID-19. Repertoires were generated with immunoSEQ multiplex PCR, while TCRdb's copy carries only in-frame clones and drops some. The data hold around 330,000 clones, with about 91% observed a single time. The sample comprised peripheral blood. The source is a woman aged 30 to 39 with COVID-19, enrolled during active disease.

The V and J genes are TRBV11-3 and TRBJ1-1, with 7 bases aligning to TRBD1. Germline V gene lookup returns CDR1 SGHNT and CDR2 YENEEA. CDR3 length equals 15 residues. With V trimmed by 0 bases and J by 4 bases, 5 bases remained unmatched. The CDR3 protein is CASSLEKGAFTEAFF. DNA of the CDR3: TGTGCCAGCAGCTTAGAGAAGGGGGCGTTCACTGAAGCTTTCTTT.

V usage is TRBV27 and J usage is TRBJ2-5, with no clear D. The CDR3 totals 16 residues. Deletions cut 6 bases from V and 1 base from J, with 18 bases between. Germline CDR1 is MNHEY and CDR2 is SMNVEV (reference sequence). The CDR3 sequence: CASRAATTPFQETQYF. The CDR3 DNA sequence: TGTGCCAGCAGGGCGGCAACAACCCCTTTCCAAGAGACCCAGTACTTC.

V gene TRBV18 combines with J gene TRBJ1-1; unclear D gene. Germline CDR1 reads KGHSH; CDR2 reads LQKENI. The ends were cut back, 1 base at V and 3 bases at J, with 12 bases in the middle. The CDR3 loop spans 15 amino acids. CDR3 DNA sequence: TGTGCCAGCTCACCACGAGTCCAAGCGTACACTGAAGCTTTCTTT. It yields the protein CASSPRVQAYTEAFF.

J is TRBJ1-5 and V is TRBV9; 9 bases agree with TRBD1. Germline CDR1 SGDLS, CDR2 YYNGEE. The CDR3 runs 15 residues. V was pared by 3 bases and J by 6 bases, with 7 bases of the junction left unmatched. CDR3 protein: CASSAPGTGFQPQHF. In DNA form, the CDR3 reads TGTGCCAGCAGCGCCCCCGGGACAGGGTTTCAGCCCCAGCATTTT. The whole variable domain, filled in from reference TRBV9 and TRBJ1-5, reads DSGVTQTPKHLITATGQRVTLRCSPRSGDLSVYWYQQSLDQGLQFLIQYYNGEERAKGNILERFSAQQFPDLHSELNLSSLELGDSALYFCASSAPGTGFQPQHFGDGTRLSIL.

The genes are TRBV12-5 and TRBJ2-2; D is ambiguous. The germline V gene encodes CDR1 LGHNT and CDR2 FRNRAP. The CDR3 totals 13 residues. V lost 6 bases and J lost 3, with 8 bases in between. CDR3 in amino acids: CASGKPDTGELFF. In DNA, the CDR3 is TGTGCTAGTGGCAAACCGGACACCGGGGAGCTGTTTTTT.

J is TRBJ1-1 and V is TRBV13, with 7 bases aligning to TRBD1. V gave up 4 bases and J gave up 2 bases; unmatched junction bases: 4. CDR1 and CDR2 from the germline V gene are PRHDT and FYEKMQ (reference sequence). The CDR3 extends over 14 amino acids. CDR3 DNA: TGTGCCAGCAGCTCCGAAGGGGGCAACACTGAAGCTTTCTTT. Protein: CASSSEGGNTEAFF.

The gene calls are TRBV21-1 and TRBJ2-7; the table's D call, TRBD2, has no DNA check behind it. TRBV21-1 is a known pseudogene. The CDR3 runs 17 residues. CDR3 loop: CASSKTPQRGAPYEQYF. CDR3 bases: TGTGCCAGCAGCAAGACGCCTCAGCGGGGGGCGCCCTACGAGCAGTACTTC.

This chain joins TRBV7-2 and TRBJ2-7, with 9 bases matching TRBD2. This CDR3 contains 14 residues. The V segment lost 5 bases and the J segment 5 bases; nucleotides outside the gene matches: 7. Germline CDR1 reads SGHTA; CDR2 reads FQGNSA. This CDR3 is CASSPGLAPHEQYV. In DNA, the CDR3 is TGTGCCAGCAGCCCTGGACTAGCGCCCCACGAGCAGTACGTC.

The V and J genes are TRBV19 and TRBJ2-5, with D maybe TRBD1 (7 bases). CDR3 length: 15 residues. V was cut by 3 bases and J by 7 bases, with 18 bases left in between. CDR1 and CDR2 from the germline V gene are LNHDA and SQIVND (reference sequence). CDR3 sequence reads: CASSIGLGTAGTQYF. In nucleotides, the CDR3 is TGTGCCAGTAGTATTGGTCTCGGGACAGCGGGGACCCAGTACTTC.

The CDR3 loop is CAGRGVSGNTIYF. In DNA form, the CDR3 reads TGTGCCGGCCGCGGGGTTTCTGGAAACACCATATATTTT. The genes are TRBV2 and TRBJ1-3; D gene ambiguous. This CDR3 is 13 amino acids long. V lost 11 bases and J lost 1, with 12 bases in between. Germline V gives CDR1 SNHLY, CDR2 FYNNEI.

This chain joins TRBV18 and TRBJ1-1; 11 bases agree with TRBD1. This CDR3 comprises 15 residues. Looked up from germline, CDR1 is KGHSH and CDR2 is LQKENI. The V segment lost 3 bases and the J segment 4 bases; nucleotides outside the gene matches: 4. The CDR3 nucleotides read TGTGCCAGCTCACCGGACAGGGGGCGCGGCACTGAAGCTTTCTTT. Its protein is CASSPDRGRGTEAFF. The full variable domain, in which reference TRBV18 and TRBJ1-1 provide the parts outside the CDR3, is NAGVMQNPRHLVRRRGQEARLRCSPMKGHSHVYWYRQLPEEGLKFMVYLQKENIIDESGMPKERFSAEFPKEGPSILRIQQVVRGDSAAYFCASSPDRGRGTEAFFGQGTRLTVV.

This chain links TRBV19 with TRBJ2-1; possible D gene TRBD2, 6 bases. Germline V gene sequence: CDR1 LNHDA, CDR2 SQIVND (reference sequence). V was clipped by 5 bases and J by 6 bases, with 14 bases between them. This CDR3 is 14 amino acids long. The CDR3 loop reads CASSPWGDRNEQFF. As DNA, the CDR3 is TGTGCCAGTAGTCCGTGGGGGGATCGCAATGAGCAGTTCTTC. Full variable domain (outside the CDR3, taken from reference TRBV19 and TRBJ2-1): DGGITQSPKYLFRKEGQNVTLSCEQNLNHDAMYWYRQDPGQGLRLIYYSQIVNDFQKGDIAEGYSVSREKKESFPLTVTSAQKNPTAFYLCASSPWGDRNEQFFGPGTRLTVL.

The chain has TRBV4-1 and TRBJ1-5, with D maybe TRBD1 (6 bases). This CDR3 contains 15 residues. CDR1 and CDR2 from the germline V gene are MGHRA and YSYEKL. Trimming stripped 4 bases from V and 4 bases from J, with 14 bases between. CDR3 sequence (DNA): TGCGCCAGCAGCCCCACAGGGTTTTCGAATCAGCCCCAGCATTTT. Its translation is CASSPTGFSNQPQHF.

This rearrangement joins TRBV10-3 to TRBJ1-2, with 11 bases identical to TRBD1. The CDR3 has 17 residues. Unmatched junction bases numbered 9, after V lost 6 bases and J lost 0 bases. CDR1 ENHRY and CDR2 SYGVKD come from the germline V gene. This CDR3 reads CAISTGTGGRPNYGYTF. Here the CDR3 DNA reads TGTGCCATCAGCACCGGGACAGGGGGTAGGCCTAACTATGGCTACACCTTC.

With respect to this clone: Distinct nucleotide sequences in the sample also encode this CDR3. The rearrangement links TRBV6-1 to TRBJ1-1; the D gene is possibly TRBD1 (5 bases). Trimming removed 2 bases from V and 1 base from J, with 8 bases in between. The CDR3 contains 14 residues. In germline, CDR1 is MNHNS, CDR2 SASEGT. The CDR3 region has the DNA TGTGCCAGCAGTGAACTCCAGGGGAACACTGAAGCTTTCTTT. Its protein is CASSELQGNTEAFF.

V usage is TRBV4-3 and J usage is TRBJ1-1, with a tentative D call TRBD1 (5 bases). The CDR3 length is 15 residues. Germline assignment: CDR1 LGHNA and CDR2 YSLEER. V lost 0 bases and J lost 5, with 13 bases in between. The DNA for the CDR3 is TGCGCCAGCAGCCAAGATCTTGGGGGGGGGACTGAAGCTTTCTTT. Translated, it gives CASSQDLGGGTEAFF.

Turning to this clone: The same CDR3 also results from other DNA sequences found in this sample. The rearrangement uses TRBV19 and TRBJ1-1; D unresolved. CDR3 length: 13 residues. Trimming left V 3 bases short and J 5 bases short, with 10 bases between. CDR1 is LNHDA and CDR2 is SQIVND in the germline V gene (reference sequence). CDR3 nucleotide sequence: TGTGCCAGTAGTATCGGCTCGGGGACTGAAGCTTTCTTT. Its translation: CASSIGSGTEAFF.

The chain links TRBV5-1 to TRBJ1-1; no reliable D call. CDR3 length equals 14 residues. Trimming took 5 bases from V and 2 from J, leaving 13 bases between them. Germline CDR1 SGHRS, CDR2 YFSETQ. This CDR3 reads CASSRVATNTEAFF. CDR3 in DNA: TGCGCCAGCAGTCGGGTGGCGACCAACACTGAAGCTTTCTTT.

V usage is TRBV28 and J usage is TRBJ1-2; D perhaps matches TRBD1 (6 bases). V was clipped by 7 bases and J by 2 bases, with 14 bases between them. The germline V gene encodes CDR1 MDHEN and CDR2 SYDVKM. The length of the CDR3 is 14 residues. Here the CDR3 reads CASKFQGTNYGYTF. The CDR3 DNA reads as TGTGCCAGCAAGTTTCAGGGGACGAACTATGGCTACACCTTC.

In its sample, this clone was seen once. V usage is TRBV5-5 and J usage is TRBJ1-2, with D possibly TRBD1 on 5 matching bases. V was shortened by 3 bases and J by 8 bases, with 14 bases between the two germline ends. Germline lookup yields CDR1 SGHKS and CDR2 YYEKEE (reference sequence). This CDR3 comprises 13 residues. The CDR3 region is CASSWDSTGGYTF. The DNA for the CDR3 is TGTGCCAGCAGCTGGGACTCGACTGGGGGCTACACCTTC.